Listed here are 25 T cell receptor beta chains from one sample, sequenced in a study of CD8+ T cells in alopecia areata. Cutaneous lymph node cells were pooled, and they were sorted using CD4, CD8alpha, NKG2D, NKG2ACE and other markers. Extracted from the samples, RNA was reverse transcribed into cDNA to serve as the sequencing template. The assay was immunoSEQ multiplex PCR, and TCRdb's table has in-frame clones only and misses some. This table holds about 270,000 clones with no singletons; the top ten claim about 1.2%. Sample: CD4+ T cells sorted from a lymph node. The receptors stem from a C3H/HeJ mouse with alopecia areata. Strain MHC haplotype: H2-k.

This clone showed up just a few times. These gene names are mouse names. Coverage ceases 4 residues before the CDR3 finishes, and the germline J gene fills in the end. The V call is TRBV1, the J call TRBJ2-5; D is possibly TRBD1 (6 bases). Germline CDR1 reads NSQYPW; CDR2 reads LRSPGD (reference sequence). V lost 6 bases and J 3 bases, leaving 10 bases between the germline ends. The CDR3 covers 13 residues. The CDR3 bases that were read are TGCACCTGCAGCCCCGGGACACAAGAC. It specifies CTCSPGTQD. The whole CDR3 sequence reads CTCSPGTQDTQYF.

This clone was seen only a few times. Any gene name here is a mouse gene name. Read sequence stops 4 residues before the CDR3 end, and the germline J gene provides the missing end. V is TRBV1 and J is TRBJ2-3; TRBD1 or TRBD2 may be the D gene (6 bases each). The CDR3 has 16 residues. Germline lookup yields CDR1 NSQYPW and CDR2 LRSPGD (reference sequence). Trimming stripped 0 bases from V and 0 bases from J, with 10 bases between. This CDR3 is CTCSAEGAASAETLYF. Partial CDR3 DNA: TGCACCTGCAGTGCAGAGGGGGCAGCTAGTGCAGAA.

This clone has a handful of counts. Genes and germline are mouse. With the read ending 4 residues before the CDR3 end, the germline J gene is used to fill in that end. J is TRBJ1-1 and V is TRBV5, with D perhaps matching TRBD1 (5 bases). The CDR3 runs 15 residues. V was pared by 2 bases and J by 0 bases, with 10 bases between. Germline values: CDR1 LGHNA, CDR2 YNLKQL (reference sequence). CDR3 bases read: TGTGCCAGCAGCCAAAGACAGAGTGCAAACACA. It translates to CASSQRQSANT. The entire CDR3 protein is CASSQRQSANTEVFF.

As regards this clone: The listed genes are named as in mouse. The read gets to within 4 residues of the CDR3 end, and the germline J gene fills in the rest. The chain carries TRBV13-3 and TRBJ2-1; possible D gene TRBD1, 5 bases. CDR1 is NNHDY and CDR2 is SYVADS in the germline V gene. V lost 3 bases and J lost 0, with 7 bases in between. The CDR3 contains 14 residues. CDR3 DNA, as far as it was read: TGTGCCAGCAGTGGCAGGGCTAACTATGCT. Protein: CASSGRANYA. The entire CDR3 protein reads CASSGRANYAEQFF.

Concerning this clone: The germline gene is not matched at one end of the junction; a read error may be the cause. Genes and germline are mouse. The read comes to an end 4 residues before the CDR3 does, leaving the germline J gene to fill in the end. This chain uses TRBV13-3 with TRBJ2-7; D not resolved. Germline V gives CDR1 NNHDY, CDR2 SYVADS. This CDR3 has 12 residues. CDR3 DNA (partial): TGTGCCAACAGTGATGCAACCTAT. This sequence encodes CANSDATY. The whole CDR3 reads CANSDATYEQYF.

Regarding this clone: The genes and germline here are from mouse. The read gets to within 3 residues of the CDR3 end, and the germline J gene fills in the rest. The chain combines TRBV1 with TRBJ1-3; weak D call: TRBD1 (6 bases). Germline V CDR1 and CDR2: NSQYPW, LRSPGD (reference sequence). Trimming left V 3 bases short and J 7 bases short, with 10 bases between. The CDR3 length is 13 residues. The sequenced CDR3 bases are TGCACCTGCAGTGCCCCGGGACACAATACG. Its protein is CTCSAPGHNT. The CDR3 as a whole reads CTCSAPGHNTLYF.

This clone was recorded a few times. Mouse gene names and germline throughout. Partial CDR3 DNA: TGTGCCAGCAGCCCTGGTCCAAACTCC. Its protein is CASSPGPNS. The CDR3, in full, reads CASSPGPNSDYTF. This chain joins TRBV13-1 and TRBJ1-2; D unclear. The read ends 4 residues shy of where the CDR3 ends; the end is completed using the germline J gene. There are 13 residues in the CDR3. The V gene's germline CDR1 is NSHNY and CDR2 SYGAGN. V lost 5 bases and J lost 0, with 8 bases in between.

Note on this clone: Each gene name is a mouse one. Read coverage stops 4 residues before the CDR3 terminus; the germline J gene supplies the remainder. The chain couples TRBV19 to TRBJ2-7, with D tentatively TRBD2 (7 bases). Germline V gene data show CDR1 as FNHDT and CDR2 as SITEND (reference sequence). The CDR3 sequence is 12 residues long. Incomplete CDR3 DNA: TGTGCCAGCAGCCTGGGGGCTTAT. Translated: CASSLGAY. The CDR3, in full, reads CASSLGAYEQYF.

Comment on this clone: The listed genes are named as in mouse. The DNA ends 4 residues before the CDR3 does, and the rest of the CDR3 is filled in from the germline J gene. This sequence joins TRBV13-2 and TRBJ2-1; 12 bases map to TRBD1. The CDR3 has 15 amino acids. CDR1 and CDR2 (germline): NNHNN, SYGAGS (reference sequence). The part of the CDR3 DNA that was read is TGTGCCAGCGGTGACCCGGGACAGGGGGCGGCT. Amino acids: CASGDPGQGAA. The full CDR3 protein reads CASGDPGQGAAEQFF.

This clone was detected only a few times. Any gene name here is a mouse gene name. The CDR3 goes on 4 residues after the read ends, and that part is filled in from the germline J gene. This sequence joins TRBV5 and TRBJ2-1; the match to TRBD1 covers 7 bases. Trimming removed 0 bases from V and 3 bases from J; junction bases left unmatched: 5. The CDR3 length is 16 residues. Germline values: CDR1 LGHNA, CDR2 YNLKQL (reference sequence). This CDR3 is CASSQDRGTVYAEQFF. CDR3 DNA, as far as it was read: TGTGCCAGCAGCCAAGATAGGGGGACAGTCTATGCT.

As concerns this clone: Gene names refer to mouse genes. The read finishes 4 residues shy of the CDR3 end, and the germline J gene is used to complete it. Other nucleotide sequences in the sample specify the same CDR3. This chain uses TRBV19 with TRBJ2-3; 9 bases agree with TRBD2. Germline assignment: CDR1 FNHDT and CDR2 SITEND (reference sequence). The CDR3 runs 15 residues. V gave up 5 bases and J gave up 0 bases; unmatched junction bases: 4. The sequenced CDR3 bases are TGTGCCAGCAGAGACTGGGGGACTAGTGCAGAA. This translates into CASRDWGTSAE. The whole CDR3 reads CASRDWGTSAETLYF.

As concerns this clone: The genes and germline here are from mouse. The CDR3 bases that were read are TGTGCCAGCAGCCCAGACTGGTTTAGTGCAGAA. It yields the protein CASSPDWFSAE. The CDR3, in full, reads CASSPDWFSAETLYF. The chain has TRBV2 and TRBJ2-3; D is possibly TRBD2 (6 bases). With the read ending 4 residues before the CDR3 end, the germline J gene is used to fill in that end. The V gene's germline CDR1 is LGHNA and CDR2 YSYQKL. This CDR3 is 15 amino acids long. V was shortened by 4 bases and J by 0 bases, with 11 bases between the two germline ends.

Details on this clone: Genes and germline come from the mouse. The read halts 4 residues ahead of the CDR3 end, with the missing end drawn from the germline J gene. This chain links TRBV1 with TRBJ2-2, with 12 bases that match TRBD1. Germline V gene lookup returns CDR1 NSQYPW and CDR2 LRSPGD (reference sequence). The CDR3 has 17 residues. V was clipped by 1 base and J by 4 bases; unmatched bases: 4. This CDR3 is CTCSAAGTGGLTGQLYF. CDR3 DNA (partial): TGCACCTGCAGTGCAGCCGGGACAGGGGGCCTCACCGGG.

This clone was counted only a few times. The gene names here belong to mouse. Read data end 4 residues before the CDR3 end; the end is taken from the germline J gene. The sample has other DNA sequences that encode this CDR3 too. The V call is TRBV17, the J call TRBJ1-1, with TRBD1 identical over 7 bases. The CDR3 totals 14 residues. Germline trimming cut 1 base from V and 1 base from J; bases unmatched to any gene: 0. CDR1 and CDR2 from the germline V gene are MNHDT and YYDKIL. The CDR3 DNA, read in part, is TGTGCTAGCAGTAGAGGGACAGGGAACACA. Amino acid sequence: CASSRGTGNT. The whole CDR3 is CASSRGTGNTEVFF.

To note about this clone: Mouse gene names and germline throughout. The CDR3 end is not reached by the read, which stops 4 residues before it; the germline J gene fills it in. The chain recombines TRBV13-3 with TRBJ2-1; the match to TRBD2 covers 7 bases. CDR1 and CDR2 from the germline V gene are NNHDY and SYVADS. CDR3 length equals 14 residues. V shed 1 base and J 6 bases; nucleotides not matched to a gene: 4. CDR3 DNA (partial): TGTGCCAGCAGTGATAGGCCTGGGGGTGCT. It yields the protein CASSDRPGGA. The whole CDR3 protein is CASSDRPGGAEQFF.

On this clone: Mouse names are used for the genes. The CDR3 end lies 4 residues beyond the end of the read and is filled in from the germline J gene. V and J are TRBV13-2 and TRBJ2-3, with D hard to call. Trimming removed 0 bases at V and 0 bases at J, with 11 bases between. The CDR3 length is 16 residues. CDR1 is NNHNN and CDR2 is SYGAGS in the germline V gene (reference sequence). The CDR3 DNA, read in part, is TGTGCCAGCGGTGATGCAGGCTTTCCTAGTGCAGAA. This sequence encodes CASGDAGFPSAE. The complete CDR3 reads CASGDAGFPSAETLYF.

This clone was counted a few times. Gene names and germline match the mouse. The observed sequence ends 4 residues before the CDR3 terminus, with the missing tail filled in from the germline J gene. The V and J genes are TRBV13-1 and TRBJ2-1; the match to TRBD1 covers 12 bases. There are 13 residues in the CDR3. Germline assignment: CDR1 NSHNY and CDR2 SYGAGN. The covered CDR3 bases are TGTGCCAGCAGTCGGGACAGGGGGCCT. The encoded protein is CASSRDRGP. The whole CDR3 sequence is CASSRDRGPEQFF.

Turning to this clone: The gene names given are mouse names. The CDR3 extends 4 residues past the end of the read, so its final part is completed from the germline J gene. V is TRBV1 and J is TRBJ1-1, with D perhaps matching TRBD1 (5 bases). The CDR3 runs to 15 residues. The V end was cut by 3 bases, the J end by 4 bases, with 15 bases between. CDR1 and CDR2 from the germline V gene are NSQYPW and LRSPGD (reference sequence). The CDR3 bases that were read are TGCACCTGCAGTGCCCCCACCCAGGGAGCCACA. Translation gives CTCSAPTQGAT. The complete CDR3 reads CTCSAPTQGATEVFF.

Regarding this clone: Gene names follow the mouse nomenclature. From the germline J gene comes the end of the CDR3, since the read stops 4 residues before it. The rearrangement links TRBV13-3 to TRBJ2-3, with 8 bases lining up with TRBD2. The CDR3 covers 13 residues. CDR1 NNHDY and CDR2 SYVADS come from the germline V gene. After removal of 6 bases from V and 2 bases from J, the junction contained 2 bases not matched to a gene. The CDR3 spells CASTGGHAETLYF. CDR3 DNA (partial): TGTGCCAGCACGGGGGGGCATGCAGAA.

This clone came up a few times. Gene names refer to mouse genes. The read halts 4 residues ahead of the CDR3 end, with the missing end drawn from the germline J gene. In the same sample, other DNA sequences code for this CDR3. The chain recombines TRBV1 with TRBJ2-5, with D possibly TRBD1 on 5 matching bases. The V gene lost 1 base and the J gene lost 0 bases, with 5 bases spanning the gap. Germline V CDR1 and CDR2: NSQYPW, LRSPGD (reference sequence). The CDR3 length is 14 residues. The CDR3 here is CTCSAGTNQDTQYF. CDR3 DNA (partial): TGCACCTGCAGTGCAGGGACAAACCAAGAC.

As regards this clone: These gene names are mouse names. The part of the CDR3 DNA that was read is TGTGCCAGCAGTTTCGTACTGCTGAGGGACAAAAACACA. This codes for CASSFVLLRDKNT. The CDR3 in full is CASSFVLLRDKNTEVFF. V usage is TRBV14 and J usage is TRBJ1-1; a possible D gene is TRBD1 (6 bases). The CDR3 extends 4 residues past the end of the read, so its final part is completed from the germline J gene. Germline CDR1 SGHDT, CDR2 FRDEAV. The V gene lost 1 base and the J gene lost 1 base, with 17 bases spanning the gap. CDR3 length equals 17 residues.

For this clone: Mouse germline and gene names are used. With the read ending 4 residues before the CDR3 end, the germline J gene is used to fill in that end. This chain joins TRBV19 and TRBJ2-5, with TRBD2 matching over 11 bases. Germline CDR1 and CDR2: FNHDT and SITEND (reference sequence). The CDR3 loop spans 14 amino acids. The CDR3 sequence: CASTDWGGGDTQYF. The part of the CDR3 DNA that was read is TGTGCCAGCACTGACTGGGGGGGAGGGGAC.

This clone turned up a few times. Gene names are the mouse ones. The DNA ends 4 residues before the CDR3 does, and the rest of the CDR3 is filled in from the germline J gene. The chain recombines TRBV13-3 with TRBJ2-1; TRBD2 aligns across 10 bases. The CDR3 loop spans 15 amino acids. Germline CDR1 reads NNHDY; CDR2 reads SYVADS. The part of the CDR3 DNA that was read is TGTGCCAGCAGTGATCTGGGGGGGCGCCCGGCT. This sequence encodes CASSDLGGRPA. The entire CDR3 sequence reads CASSDLGGRPAEQFF.

Remarks on this clone: Mouse germline and gene names are used. CDR3 loop: CVPPGGDYAEQFF. Incomplete CDR3 DNA: TGTGTCCCGCCTGGGGGGGACTATGCT. V is TRBV13-2 and J is TRBJ2-1; 9 nucleotides line up with TRBD2. The read finishes 4 residues shy of the CDR3 end, and the germline J gene is used to complete it. The germline CDR1 and CDR2 sequences are NNHNN and SYGAGS (reference sequence). CDR3 length equals 13 residues.

A note on this clone: The gene symbols are mouse symbols. The sequence runs out 4 residues before the end of the CDR3; the remainder is reconstructed from the germline J gene. The chain has TRBV17 and TRBJ1-1, with 8 bases matching TRBD1. Germline V lookup: CDR1 MNHDT, CDR2 YYDKIL. The CDR3 is 14 residues long. Trimming at V came to 6 bases and at J to 1 base, leaving 4 bases not matched to a gene. The covered CDR3 bases are TGTGCTAGCAGGGCCGGGACAGGGAACACA. Its translation is CASRAGTGNT. From start to end, the CDR3 is CASRAGTGNTEVFF.